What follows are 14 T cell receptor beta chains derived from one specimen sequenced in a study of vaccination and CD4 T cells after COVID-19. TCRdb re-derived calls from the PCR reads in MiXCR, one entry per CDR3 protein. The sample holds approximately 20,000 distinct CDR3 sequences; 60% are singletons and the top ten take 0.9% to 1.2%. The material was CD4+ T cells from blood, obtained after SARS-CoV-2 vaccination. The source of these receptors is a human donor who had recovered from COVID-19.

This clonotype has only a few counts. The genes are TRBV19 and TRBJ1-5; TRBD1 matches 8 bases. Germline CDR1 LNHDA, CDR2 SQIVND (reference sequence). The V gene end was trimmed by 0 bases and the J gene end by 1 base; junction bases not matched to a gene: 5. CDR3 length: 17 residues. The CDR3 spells CASSIDWTGLSNQPQHF. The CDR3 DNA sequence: TGTGCCAGTAGTATAGACTGGACAGGGTTAAGCAATCAGCCCCAGCATTTT.

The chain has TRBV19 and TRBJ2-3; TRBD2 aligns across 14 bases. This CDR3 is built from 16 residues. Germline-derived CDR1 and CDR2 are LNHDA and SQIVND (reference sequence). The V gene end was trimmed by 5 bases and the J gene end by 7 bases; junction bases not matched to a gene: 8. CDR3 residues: CASSQTSGREGYTQYF. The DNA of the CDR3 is TGTGCCAGTAGTCAGACTAGCGGGAGGGAGGGGTATACGCAGTATTTT.

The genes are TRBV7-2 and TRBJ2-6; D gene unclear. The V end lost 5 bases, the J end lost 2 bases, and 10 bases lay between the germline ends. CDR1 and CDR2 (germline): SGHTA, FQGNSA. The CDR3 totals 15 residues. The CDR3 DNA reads TGTGCCAGCAGCCCAGATGTGGCTGGGGCCAACGTCCTGACTTTC. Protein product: CASSPDVAGANVLTF.

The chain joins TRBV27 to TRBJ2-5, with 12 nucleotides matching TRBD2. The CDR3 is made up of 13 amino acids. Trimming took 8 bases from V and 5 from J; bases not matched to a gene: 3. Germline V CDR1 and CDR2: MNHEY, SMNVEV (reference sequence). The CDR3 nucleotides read TGTGCCAGCTGGGGACTAGCGGGTGAGACCCAGTACTTC. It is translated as CASWGLAGETQYF.

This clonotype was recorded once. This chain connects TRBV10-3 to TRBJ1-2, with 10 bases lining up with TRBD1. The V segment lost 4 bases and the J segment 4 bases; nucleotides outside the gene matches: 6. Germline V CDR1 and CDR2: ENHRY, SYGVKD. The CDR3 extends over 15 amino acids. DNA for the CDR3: TGTGCCATCAGTGCCAGGGACAGGGGCCTCTATGGCTACACCTTC. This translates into CAISARDRGLYGYTF.

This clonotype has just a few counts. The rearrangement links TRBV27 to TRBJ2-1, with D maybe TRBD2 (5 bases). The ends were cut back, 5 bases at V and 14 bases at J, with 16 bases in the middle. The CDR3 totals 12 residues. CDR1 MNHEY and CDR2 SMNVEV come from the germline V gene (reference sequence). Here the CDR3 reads CASSTKAEEEFF. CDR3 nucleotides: TGTGCCAGCAGTACCAAAGCGGAAGAGGAGTTCTTC.

DNA of the CDR3: TGCGCCAGCAGCCAAGATAGGGGGGGCGGGAACACTGAAGCTTTCTTT. This sequence encodes CASSQDRGGGNTEAFF. V and J are TRBV4-1 and TRBJ1-1, with D perhaps matching TRBD1 (6 bases). Trimming pared 0 bases from V and 1 base from J, leaving 12 bases between. CDR3 size: 16 residues. CDR1 is MGHRA and CDR2 is YSYEKL in the germline V gene.

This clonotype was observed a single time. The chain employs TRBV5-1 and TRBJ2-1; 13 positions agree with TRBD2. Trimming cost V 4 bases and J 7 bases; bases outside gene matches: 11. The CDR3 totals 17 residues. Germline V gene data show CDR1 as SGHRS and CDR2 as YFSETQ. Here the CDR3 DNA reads TGCGCCAGCAGCCGCGGGACTAGCGGGAAAGAGCGGAATGAGCAGTTCTTC. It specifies CASSRGTSGKERNEQFF.

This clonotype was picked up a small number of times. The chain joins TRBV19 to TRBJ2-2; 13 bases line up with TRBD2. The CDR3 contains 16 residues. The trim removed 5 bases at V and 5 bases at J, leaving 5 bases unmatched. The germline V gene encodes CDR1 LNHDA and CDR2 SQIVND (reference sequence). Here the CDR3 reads CASSVGLAGSTGELFF. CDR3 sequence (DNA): TGTGCCAGTAGTGTGGGACTAGCGGGAAGTACCGGGGAGCTGTTTTTT.

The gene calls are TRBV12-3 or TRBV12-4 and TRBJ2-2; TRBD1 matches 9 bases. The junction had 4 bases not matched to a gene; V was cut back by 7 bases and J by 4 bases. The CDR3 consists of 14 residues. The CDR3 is CASIPTGGTGELFF. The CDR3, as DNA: TGTGCCAGCATCCCGACAGGGGGCACCGGGGAGCTGTTTTTT.

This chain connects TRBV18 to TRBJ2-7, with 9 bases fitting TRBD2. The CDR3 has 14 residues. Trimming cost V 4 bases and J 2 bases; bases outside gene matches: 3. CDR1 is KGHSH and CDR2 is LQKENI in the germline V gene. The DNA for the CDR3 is TGTGCCAGCTCACGTTCTAGCGGGACCTACGAGCAGTACTTC. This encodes CASSRSSGTYEQYF.

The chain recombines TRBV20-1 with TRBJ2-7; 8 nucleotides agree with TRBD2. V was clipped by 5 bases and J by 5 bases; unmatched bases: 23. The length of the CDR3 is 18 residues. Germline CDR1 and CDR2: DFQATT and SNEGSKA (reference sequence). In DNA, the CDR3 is TGCAGTGCTCTACGGGCACTTAAACCGGGAGGGCTTGAGGACGAGCAGTACTTC. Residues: CSALRALKPGGLEDEQYF.

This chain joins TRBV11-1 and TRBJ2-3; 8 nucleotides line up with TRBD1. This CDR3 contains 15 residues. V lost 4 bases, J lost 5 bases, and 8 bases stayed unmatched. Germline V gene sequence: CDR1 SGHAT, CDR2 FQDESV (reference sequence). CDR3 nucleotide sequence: TGTGCCAGCAGCTCCTCTCAGGGGGCGGTAGATACGCAGTATTTT. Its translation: CASSSSQGAVDTQYF.

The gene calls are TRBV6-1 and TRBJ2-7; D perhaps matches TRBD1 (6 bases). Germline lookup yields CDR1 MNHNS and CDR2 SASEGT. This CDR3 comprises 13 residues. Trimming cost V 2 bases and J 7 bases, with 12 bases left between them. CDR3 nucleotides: TGTGCCAGCAGTGAAAGAGAGGACAGTGAGCAGTACTTC. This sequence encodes CASSEREDSEQYF.